The 19 T cell receptor beta chains in this list originate from one sample, sequenced in a study of T cells after posttransplantation cyclophosphamide. Generated by immunoSEQ multiplex PCR, the TCRdb table keeps only in-frame clones and is missing some. The repertoire holds some 11,000 clones, with approximately 86% as singletons. Busulfan-fludarabine conditioning, marrow transplant, and cyclophosphamide on days +3 and +4 were administered. The sample consisted of CD4+ T cells sorted from PBMCs, taken after allogeneic stem cell transplant with posttransplant cyclophosphamide. Receptor source: a male patient between 25 and 39 years old who received an allogeneic stem cell transplant from a related donor, was CMV-positive, and had acute GVHD only. The graft donor may have given rise to some T cells.

The rearrangement uses TRBV2 and TRBJ2-3; 7 nucleotides line up with TRBD2. Germline trimming cut 5 bases from V and 2 bases from J; bases unmatched to any gene: 7. CDR3 length equals 15 residues. Germline V CDR1 and CDR2: SNHLY, FYNNEI. The CDR3 nucleotides are TGTGCCAGCAGTTCTAGCGGAGCTGACACAGATACGCAGTATTTT. This codes for CASSSSGADTDTQYF.

The chain recombines TRBV6-6 with TRBJ2-3; D not resolved. V lost 8 bases and J lost 1, with 7 bases in between. CDR3 length: 12 amino acids. Germline V gene lookup returns CDR1 MNHNY and CDR2 SVGAGI (reference sequence). The CDR3 reads CASGLGTDTQYF. CDR3 coding DNA: TGTGCCAGCGGCCTGGGCACAGATACGCAGTATTTT.

The chain employs TRBV5-4 and TRBJ1-1, with D unresolved. Germline V gives CDR1 SGHNT, CDR2 YYREEE (reference sequence). CDR3 length: 13 amino acids. The V and J ends lost 2 bases and 2 bases respectively, with 7 bases between them. CDR3 sequence reads: CASSFSLNTEAFF. As DNA, the CDR3 is TGTGCCAGCAGCTTTTCGCTAAACACTGAAGCTTTCTTT.

The J gene is TRBJ1-3, the V gene TRBV7-9; 8 nucleotides align to TRBD1. Germline V gives CDR1 SEHNR, CDR2 FQNEAQ (reference sequence). The CDR3 runs to 16 residues. V gave up 6 bases and J gave up 0 bases; unmatched junction bases: 7. CDR3 sequence reads: CASSRTQGVSGNTIYF. CDR3 DNA: TGTGCCAGCAGTCGTACACAGGGGGTCTCTGGAAACACCATATATTTT.

V gene TRBV7-2 combines with J gene TRBJ1-2; TRBD1 aligns across 8 bases. The CDR3 spans 14 residues. V shed 5 bases and J 2 bases; nucleotides not matched to a gene: 4. The V gene's germline CDR1 is SGHTA and CDR2 FQGNSA. This CDR3 reads CASSIDRGNYGYTF. The CDR3 DNA reads as TGTGCCAGCAGCATTGACAGGGGAAACTATGGCTACACCTTC.

The chain employs TRBV2 and TRBJ1-5; 8 nucleotides agree with TRBD1. Unmatched junction bases numbered 8, after V lost 6 bases and J lost 4 bases. The CDR3 is 15 amino acids. CDR1 and CDR2 (germline): SNHLY, FYNNEI. CDR3 sequence reads: CASRVDRVSNQPQHF. In DNA form, the CDR3 reads TGTGCCAGCAGGGTGGACAGGGTTAGTAATCAGCCCCAGCATTTT.

CDR3 DNA: TGTGCCAGCGGGGGGGTAAGCTCCTACAATGAGCAGTTCTTC. It specifies CASGGVSSYNEQFF. This rearrangement joins TRBV28 to TRBJ2-1; TRBD2 agrees at 7 bases. The trim removed 8 bases at V and 0 bases at J, leaving 4 bases unmatched. The CDR3 sequence is 14 residues long. Germline values: CDR1 MDHEN, CDR2 SYDVKM.

The chain has TRBV27 and TRBJ1-5; possibly TRBD1 for D (5 bases). Trimming removed 8 bases from V and 3 bases from J, with 14 bases in between. Germline CDR1 MNHEY, CDR2 SMNVEV (reference sequence). The CDR3 is 14 amino acids. CDR3 DNA sequence: TGTGCCAGCCGCCGGGACTACCACAATCAGCCCCAGCATTTT. Translating it yields CASRRDYHNQPQHF.

This sequence joins TRBV18 and TRBJ2-3; D is possibly TRBD1 (5 bases). V was trimmed by 4 bases and J by 3 bases, leaving 14 bases between them. Per germline, CDR1 KGHSH and CDR2 LQKENI. The CDR3 loop spans 15 amino acids. The CDR3, as DNA: TGTGCCAGCTCACGGGGCTCCGAAGGGACAGATACGCAGTATTTT. This codes for CASSRGSEGTDTQYF.

The V and J genes are TRBV7-2 and TRBJ2-7; TRBD2 might be the D (5 bases). V dropped 2 bases and J dropped 4 bases, with 21 bases sitting between them. Germline V gene lookup returns CDR1 SGHTA and CDR2 FQGNSA. There are 17 residues in the CDR3. The CDR3 sequence is CASSLTFGRLQEYEQYF. The CDR3 DNA sequence: TGTGCCAGCAGCTTAACTTTTGGGAGACTCCAGGAATACGAGCAGTACTTC.

This clone has a handful of counts. The chain joins TRBV11-3 to TRBJ1-1; D possibly corresponds to TRBD1 (5 bases). Germline assignment: CDR1 SGHNT and CDR2 YENEEA. The germline V and J ends were trimmed by 5 bases and 5 bases, with 12 bases remaining between them. This CDR3 has 13 residues. CDR3 DNA: TGTGCCAGCAGCCGCGTGGGGGGAACTGAAGCTTTCTTT. Translation: CASSRVGGTEAFF. Full variable domain (remainder filled in from reference TRBV11-3 and TRBJ1-1): EAGVVQSPRYKIIEKKQPVAFWCNPISGHNTLYWYLQNLGQGPELLIRYENEEAVDDSQLPKDRFSAERLKGVDSTLKIQPAELGDSAVYLCASSRVGGTEAFFGQGTRLTVV.

This clone is a singleton in its sample. This chain connects TRBV18 to TRBJ2-7; TRBD1 matches at 10 bases. This CDR3 is built from 16 residues. Unmatched junction bases numbered 4, after V lost 2 bases and J lost 0 bases. From germline, CDR1 is KGHSH and CDR2 LQKENI. The chain's CDR3 is CASSPFGTGASYEQYF. The CDR3 DNA is TGTGCCAGCTCACCATTCGGGACAGGGGCCTCCTACGAGCAGTACTTC. Looking up the rest from reference TRBV18 and TRBJ2-7 gives the full variable domain: NAGVMQNPRHLVRRRGQEARLRCSPMKGHSHVYWYRQLPEEGLKFMVYLQKENIIDESGMPKERFSAEFPKEGPSILRIQQVVRGDSAAYFCASSPFGTGASYEQYFGPGTRLTVT.

The chain has TRBV5-8 and TRBJ1-6; 9 positions agree with TRBD1. V was pared by 2 bases and J by 7 bases, with 4 bases of the junction left unmatched. The CDR3 is 15 amino acids. Germline V gives CDR1 SGHTS, CDR2 YDEGEE. DNA for the CDR3: TGTGCCAGCAGCTTACAGGGGGCACAGAATTCACCCCTCCACTTT. This encodes CASSLQGAQNSPLHF.

The chain recombines TRBV28 with TRBJ1-1, with 7 bases that match TRBD1. CDR1 MDHEN and CDR2 SYDVKM come from the germline V gene. Trimming took 10 bases from V and 10 from J; bases not matched to a gene: 9. The CDR3 consists of 11 residues. The CDR3 protein is CATSKGARAFF. As DNA, the CDR3 is TGTGCCACTTCCAAGGGGGCGCGAGCTTTCTTT. Full variable domain (remainder filled in from reference TRBV28 and TRBJ1-1): DVKVTQSSRYLVKRTGEKVFLECVQDMDHENMFWYRQDPGLGLRLIYFSYDVKMKEKGDIPEGYSVSREKKERFSLILESASTNQTSMYLCATSKGARAFFGQGTRLTVV.

The rearrangement uses TRBV4-2 and TRBJ2-2; the D gene is possibly TRBD1 (7 bases). With 0 bases removed from V and 6 bases from J, the gap between germline ends came to 11 bases. CDR1 and CDR2 from the germline V gene are LGHNA and YNFKEQ. The CDR3 consists of 15 residues. DNA of the CDR3: TGTGCCAGCAGCCAAGATTCAGGGGGGTCCGGGGAGCTGTTTTTT. It encodes CASSQDSGGSGELFF.

This clone was observed once. V gene TRBV5-4 combines with J gene TRBJ1-1; D unclear. Looked up from germline, CDR1 is SGHNT and CDR2 is YYREEE (reference sequence). CDR3 length: 17 residues. Deletions cut 0 bases from V and 1 base from J, with 16 bases between. The CDR3 bases are TGTGCCAGCAGCTTGGGGAAGCCCACTAATAAGAACACTGAAGCTTTCTTT. Translating it yields CASSLGKPTNKNTEAFF.

The chain carries TRBV4-1 and TRBJ1-1, with TRBD1 matching 10 bases. Germline V gene data show CDR1 as MGHRA and CDR2 as YSYEKL. This CDR3 has 15 residues. Trimming removed 4 bases from V and 2 bases from J; junction bases left unmatched: 4. The CDR3 sequence is CASSLTTGGNTEAFF. The DNA for the CDR3 is TGCGCCAGCAGCCTTACGACAGGGGGCAACACTGAAGCTTTCTTT.

The chain joins TRBV27 to TRBJ2-6, with D possibly TRBD1 on 5 matching bases. CDR1 is MNHEY and CDR2 is SMNVEV in the germline V gene (reference sequence). The length of the CDR3 is 16 residues. The V end lost 4 bases, the J end lost 4 bases, and 14 bases lay between the germline ends. CDR3 sequence: CASSSIQGSGANVLTF. The CDR3 DNA sequence: TGTGCCAGCAGTTCTATTCAGGGTTCCGGGGCCAACGTCCTGACTTTC.

The rearrangement joins TRBV30 to TRBJ2-3; 7 nucleotides match TRBD1. The CDR3 runs 14 residues. With 3 bases clipped from V and 2 bases from J, the junction kept 5 bases outside the gene matches. Germline-derived CDR1 and CDR2 are GTSNPN and SVGIG (reference sequence). The CDR3 DNA is TGTGCCTGGAGGATGGGACAGAACACAGATACGCAGTATTTT. It is translated as CAWRMGQNTDTQYF.